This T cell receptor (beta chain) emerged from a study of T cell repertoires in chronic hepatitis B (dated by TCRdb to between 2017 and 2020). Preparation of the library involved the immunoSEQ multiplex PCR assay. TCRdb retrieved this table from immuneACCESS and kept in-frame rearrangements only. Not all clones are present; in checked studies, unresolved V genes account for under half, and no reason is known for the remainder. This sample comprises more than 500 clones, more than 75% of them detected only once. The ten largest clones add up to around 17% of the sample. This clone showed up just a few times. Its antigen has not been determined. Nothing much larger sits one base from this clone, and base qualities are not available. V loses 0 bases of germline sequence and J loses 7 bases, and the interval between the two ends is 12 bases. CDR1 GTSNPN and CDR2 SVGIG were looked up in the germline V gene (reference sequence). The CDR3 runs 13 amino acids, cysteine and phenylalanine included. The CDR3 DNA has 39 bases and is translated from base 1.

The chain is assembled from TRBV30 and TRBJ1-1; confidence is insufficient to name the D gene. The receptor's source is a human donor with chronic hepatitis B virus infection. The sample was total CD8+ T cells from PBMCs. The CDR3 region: CAWSVYRGFEAFF. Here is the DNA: TGTGCCTGGAGTGTATATCGTGGCTTTGAAGCTTTCTTT.